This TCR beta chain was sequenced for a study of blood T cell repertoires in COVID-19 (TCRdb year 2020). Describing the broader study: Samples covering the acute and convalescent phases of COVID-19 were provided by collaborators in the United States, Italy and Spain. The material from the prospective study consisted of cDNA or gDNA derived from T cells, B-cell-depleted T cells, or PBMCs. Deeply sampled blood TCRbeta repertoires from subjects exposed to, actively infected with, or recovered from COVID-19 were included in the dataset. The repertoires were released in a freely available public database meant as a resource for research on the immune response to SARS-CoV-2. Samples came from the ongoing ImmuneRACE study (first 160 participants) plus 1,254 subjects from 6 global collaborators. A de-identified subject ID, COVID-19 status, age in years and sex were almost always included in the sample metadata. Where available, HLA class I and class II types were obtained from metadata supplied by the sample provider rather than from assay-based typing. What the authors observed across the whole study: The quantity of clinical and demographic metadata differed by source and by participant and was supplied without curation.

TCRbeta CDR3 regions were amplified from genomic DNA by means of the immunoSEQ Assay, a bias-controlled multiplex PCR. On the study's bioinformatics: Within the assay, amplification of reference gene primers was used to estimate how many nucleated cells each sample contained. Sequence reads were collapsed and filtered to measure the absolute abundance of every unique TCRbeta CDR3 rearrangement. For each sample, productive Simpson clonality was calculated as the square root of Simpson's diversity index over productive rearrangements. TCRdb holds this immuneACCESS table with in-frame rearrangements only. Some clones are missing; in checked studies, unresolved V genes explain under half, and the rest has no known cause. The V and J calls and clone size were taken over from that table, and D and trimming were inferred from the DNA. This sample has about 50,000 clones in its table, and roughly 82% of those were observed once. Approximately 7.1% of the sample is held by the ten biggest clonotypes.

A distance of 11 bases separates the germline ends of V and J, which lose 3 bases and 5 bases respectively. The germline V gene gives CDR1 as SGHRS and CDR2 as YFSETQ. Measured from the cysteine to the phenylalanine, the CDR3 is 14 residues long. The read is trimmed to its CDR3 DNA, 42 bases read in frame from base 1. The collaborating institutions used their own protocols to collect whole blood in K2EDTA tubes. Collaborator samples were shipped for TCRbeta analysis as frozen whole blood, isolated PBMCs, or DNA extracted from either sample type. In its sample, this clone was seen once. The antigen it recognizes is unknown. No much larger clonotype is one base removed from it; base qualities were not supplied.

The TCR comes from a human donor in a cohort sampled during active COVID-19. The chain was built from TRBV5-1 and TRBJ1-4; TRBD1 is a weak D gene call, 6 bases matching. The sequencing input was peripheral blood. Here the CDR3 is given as CASSSQGKNEKLFF. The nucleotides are TGCGCCAGCAGCTCACAGGGAAAGAATGAAAAACTGTTTTTT. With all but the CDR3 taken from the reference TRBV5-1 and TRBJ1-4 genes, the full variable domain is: KAGVTQTPRYLIKTRGQQVTLSCSPISGHRSVSWYQQTPGQGLQFLFEYFSETQRNKGNFPGRFSGRQFSNSRSEMNVSTLELGDSALYLCASSSQGKNEKLFFGSGTQLSVL.